This T cell receptor beta chain was sequenced in a study of blood T cells in healthy people across ages. Study information: Template switching captured about one barcoded beta molecule per two T cells. Study-wide results and limits: Roughly linear declines in TCR beta diversity per million T cells occurred with age. Unsorted PBMC input precluded a conclusive naive versus antigen-experienced comparison.

About this clonotype itself: Its target is unknown.

Alongside a J-beta primer mix, a sample-barcoded 5' primer served in a second PCR lasting about 6 to 11 cycles. A single record per CDR3 protein comes from TCRdb applying MiXCR to the 5' RACE reads. The data hold about 830,000 distinct CDR3 sequences, with under 80% observed a single time. After removal of 0 bases from V and 2 bases from J, the junction contained 6 bases not matched to a gene. CDR1 SGDLS and CDR2 YYNGEE come from the germline V gene. The CDR3 contains 17 residues. The source is a man under 40 in good health. The chain joins TRBV9 to TRBJ2-3; 10 bases are shared with TRBD2. Material for sequencing was blood. The CDR3 DNA follows: TGTGCCAGCAGCGTAGCGGGTAGCGGGGGGTACACAGATACGCAGTATTTT. It codes for CASSVAGSGGYTDTQYF. Combining the CDR3 with reference TRBV9 and TRBJ2-3 gives the whole variable domain DSGVTQTPKHLITATGQRVTLRCSPRSGDLSVYWYQQSLDQGLQFLIQYYNGEERAKGNILERFSAQQFPDLHSELNLSSLELGDSALYFCASSVAGSGGYTDTQYFGPGTRLTVL.